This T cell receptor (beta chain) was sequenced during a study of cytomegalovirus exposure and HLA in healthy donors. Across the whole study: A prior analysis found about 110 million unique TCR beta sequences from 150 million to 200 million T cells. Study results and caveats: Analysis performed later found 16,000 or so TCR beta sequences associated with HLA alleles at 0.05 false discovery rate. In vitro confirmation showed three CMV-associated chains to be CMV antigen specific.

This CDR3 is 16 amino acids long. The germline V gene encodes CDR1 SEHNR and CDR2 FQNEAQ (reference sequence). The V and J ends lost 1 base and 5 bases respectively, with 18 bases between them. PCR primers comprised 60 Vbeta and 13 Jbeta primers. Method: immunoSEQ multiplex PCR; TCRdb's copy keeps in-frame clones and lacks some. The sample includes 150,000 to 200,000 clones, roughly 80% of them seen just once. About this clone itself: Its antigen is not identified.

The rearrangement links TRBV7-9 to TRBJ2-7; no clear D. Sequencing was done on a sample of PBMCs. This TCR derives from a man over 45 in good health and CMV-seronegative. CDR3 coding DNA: TGTGCCAGCAGCTTAGGTACAGCCCCTTCGTCTCACGAGCAGTACTTC. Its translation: CASSLGTAPSSHEQYF.